This T cell receptor beta chain was sequenced for a study of blood T cell repertoires in COVID-19. Overall study: T cells, B-cell-depleted T cells, or PBMCs provided the cDNA or gDNA that served as material.

As originally analysed: Researchers report that nucleated cell counts were estimated from reference gene primer amplification. Repertoires were generated with immunoSEQ multiplex PCR, while TCRdb's copy carries only in-frame clones and drops some. That table furnishes V, J and clone size, whereas the DNA furnished D and trimming. The repertoire holds under 250,000 clones, with around 85% as singletons. Enrollees, about 18 to 90 years old, lived in fewer than 25 US areas. Participant-reported clinical history was the basis for cohort assignment. The table lists this clone with a few counts. The source is a woman aged 45-65 years with acute COVID-19. The material sequenced was PBMCs or T cells enriched from blood (not recorded which).

DNA of the CDR3: TGTGCCAGCAGCGTAGGGACAGGCGGTGGAAACACCATATATTTT. Translated: CASSVGTGGGNTIYF. The V call is TRBV9, the J call TRBJ1-3; 7 nucleotides align to TRBD1. Germline trimming cut 0 bases from V and 3 bases from J; bases unmatched to any gene: 3. CDR3 size: 15 residues. Germline values: CDR1 SGDLS, CDR2 YYNGEE.